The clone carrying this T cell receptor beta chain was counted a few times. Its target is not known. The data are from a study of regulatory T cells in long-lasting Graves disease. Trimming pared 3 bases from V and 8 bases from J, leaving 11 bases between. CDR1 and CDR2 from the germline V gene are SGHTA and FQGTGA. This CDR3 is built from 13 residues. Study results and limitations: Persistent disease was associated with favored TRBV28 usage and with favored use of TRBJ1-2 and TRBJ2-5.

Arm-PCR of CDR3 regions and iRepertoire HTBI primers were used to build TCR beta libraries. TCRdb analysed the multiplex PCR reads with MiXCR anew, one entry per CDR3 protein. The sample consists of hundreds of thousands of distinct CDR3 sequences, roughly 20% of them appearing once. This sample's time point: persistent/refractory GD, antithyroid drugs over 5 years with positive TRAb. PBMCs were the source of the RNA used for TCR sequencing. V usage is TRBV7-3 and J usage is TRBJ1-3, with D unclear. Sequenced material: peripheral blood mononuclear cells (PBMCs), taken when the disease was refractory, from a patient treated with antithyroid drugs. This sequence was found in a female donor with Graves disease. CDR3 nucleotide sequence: TGTGCCAGCAGCTTGACGGGTGCGGACACCATATATTTT. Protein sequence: CASSLTGADTIYF.